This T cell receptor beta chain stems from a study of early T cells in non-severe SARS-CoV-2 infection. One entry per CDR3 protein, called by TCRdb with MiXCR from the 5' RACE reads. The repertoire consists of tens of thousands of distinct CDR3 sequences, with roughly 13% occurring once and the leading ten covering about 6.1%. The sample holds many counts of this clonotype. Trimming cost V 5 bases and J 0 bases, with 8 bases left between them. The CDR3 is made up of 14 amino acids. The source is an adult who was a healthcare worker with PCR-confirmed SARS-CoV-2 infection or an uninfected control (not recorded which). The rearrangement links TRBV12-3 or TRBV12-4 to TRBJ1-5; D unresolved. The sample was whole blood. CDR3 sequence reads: CASSPLYSNQPQHF. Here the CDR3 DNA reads TGTGCCAGCAGTCCCCTTTATAGCAATCAGCCCCAGCATTTT.